These 32 T cell receptor beta chains share one sample of origin, sequenced in a study of blood T cell repertoires in COVID-19. Repertoires were generated with immunoSEQ multiplex PCR, while TCRdb's copy carries only in-frame clones and drops some. The sample has roughly 110,000 clones, around 90% seen once. Sequences were obtained from peripheral blood. Source of these receptors: a woman aged 45 to 65 with acute or convalescent COVID-19.

The chain joins TRBV9 to TRBJ2-2; no clear D gene. Between the trimmed V and J ends, which lost 0 bases and 1 base, there was a span of 4 bases. The CDR3 is made up of 14 amino acids. The germline V gene has CDR1 SGDLS and CDR2 YYNGEE. CDR3: CASSVAGNTGELFF. CDR3 nucleotide sequence: TGTGCCAGCAGCGTAGCGGGGAACACCGGGGAGCTGTTTTTT. Combining the CDR3 with reference TRBV9 and TRBJ2-2 gives the whole variable domain DSGVTQTPKHLITATGQRVTLRCSPRSGDLSVYWYQQSLDQGLQFLIQYYNGEERAKGNILERFSAQQFPDLHSELNLSSLELGDSALYFCASSVAGNTGELFFGEGSRLTVL.

J is TRBJ1-6 and V is TRBV9; D remains ambiguous. CDR3 length: 16 residues. The V gene's germline CDR1 is SGDLS and CDR2 YYNGEE. V was shortened by 6 bases and J by 10 bases, with 23 bases between the two germline ends. The CDR3 DNA sequence: TGTGCCAGCATTCCCTACCTGCCGGGGTTGGGGTCACCCCTCCACTTT. This codes for CASIPYLPGLGSPLHF.

V is TRBV6-5 and J is TRBJ1-2, with 7 bases fitting TRBD1. CDR3 size: 16 residues. In germline, CDR1 is MNHEY, CDR2 SVGAGI. J lost 0 bases, V lost 0 bases, and 4 bases had no gene match. The CDR3 sequence is CASSYSSQGANYGYTF. The CDR3 DNA reads as TGTGCCAGCAGTTACTCGAGTCAGGGGGCTAACTATGGCTACACCTTC.

The chain recombines TRBV11-2 with TRBJ1-5; 8 bases are a match to TRBD1. Unmatched junction bases numbered 2, after V lost 5 bases and J lost 5 bases. Germline V gene lookup returns CDR1 SGHAT and CDR2 FQNNGV. This CDR3 has 13 amino acids. The CDR3 DNA sequence: TGTGCCAGCAGCCCGGACAGGGATCAGCCCCAGCATTTT. Amino acids: CASSPDRDQPQHF.

This rearrangement joins TRBV6-1 to TRBJ2-5; tentatively, D is TRBD1 (5 bases). Germline CDR1 reads MNHNS; CDR2 reads SASEGT. V was pared by 1 base and J by 1 base, with 13 bases between. This CDR3 spans 16 amino acids. The CDR3 DNA is TGTGCCAGCAGTGAAGGGCAGGGCCTAGGCCAAGAGACCCAGTACTTC. Translation gives CASSEGQGLGQETQYF.

The CDR3 loop is CASTEWQGREQPQHF. Here the CDR3 DNA reads TGTGCCAGCACAGAATGGCAGGGGAGGGAACAGCCCCAGCATTTT. The V and J genes are TRBV6-6 and TRBJ1-5; D is possibly TRBD1 (6 bases). CDR1 is MNHNY and CDR2 is SVGAGI in the germline V gene (reference sequence). V lost 7 bases, J lost 7 bases, and 20 bases lay in between. The CDR3 runs to 15 residues.

The J gene is TRBJ1-2, the V gene TRBV5-4; D perhaps matches TRBD1 (6 bases). CDR3 length: 16 amino acids. Germline V gene lookup returns CDR1 SGHNT and CDR2 YYREEE (reference sequence). V was pared by 0 bases and J by 5 bases, with 17 bases between. CDR3 nucleotides: TGTGCCAGCAGCTTGGAATCGGGGGGCGCGCAATATGGCTACACCTTC. Translated, it gives CASSLESGGAQYGYTF.

The chain couples TRBV28 to TRBJ2-2; unclear D gene. The V gene lost 5 bases and the J gene lost 4 bases, with 8 bases spanning the gap. CDR1 and CDR2 from the germline V gene are MDHEN and SYDVKM. The length of the CDR3 is 13 residues. This chain's CDR3 is CASSVPGTGELFF. The CDR3 bases are TGTGCCAGCAGTGTACCGGGCACCGGGGAGCTGTTTTTT.

This chain joins TRBV7-9 and TRBJ2-1, with D perhaps matching TRBD1 (5 bases). The CDR3 totals 12 residues. The germline V gene encodes CDR1 SEHNR and CDR2 FQNEAQ (reference sequence). V dropped 6 bases and J dropped 9 bases, with 12 bases sitting between them. The DNA for the CDR3 is TGTGCCAGCAGGGAGACAGCGCTTGAGCAGTTCTTC. Translated, it gives CASRETALEQFF.

The sample holds a few counts of this clone. The V gene is TRBV4-3, the J gene TRBJ1-4; D possibly corresponds to TRBD1 (5 bases). Germline values: CDR1 LGHNA, CDR2 YSLEER. Trimming took off 0 bases at V and 5 bases at J, with 13 bases between the two ends. The CDR3 loop spans 16 amino acids. CDR3 residues: CASSQDQAGANEKLFF. The CDR3, as DNA: TGCGCCAGCAGCCAAGATCAGGCTGGGGCAAATGAAAAACTGTTTTTT.

This clone was detected only once. The chain uses TRBV5-1 and TRBJ1-6; D gene uncertain. CDR3 size: 16 residues. V shed 0 bases and J shed 10 bases, with 17 bases lying between them. Germline CDR1 SGHRS, CDR2 YFSETQ. This CDR3 is CASSLEEAALSSPLHF. CDR3 nucleotide sequence: TGCGCCAGCAGCTTGGAAGAAGCGGCCCTCTCATCACCCCTCCACTTT.

The CDR3 sequence: CASSLETTSSYGYTF. In DNA, the CDR3 is TGTGCCAGCAGCTTAGAAACGACATCCTCCTATGGCTACACCTTC. The gene calls are TRBV7-9 and TRBJ1-2, with D unresolved. This CDR3 is built from 15 residues. Trimming stripped 1 base from V and 4 bases from J, with 13 bases between. CDR1 and CDR2 from the germline V gene are SEHNR and FQNEAQ (reference sequence).

The rearrangement uses TRBV11-2 and TRBJ1-1; the match to TRBD1 covers 8 bases. V was clipped by 4 bases and J by 4 bases; unmatched bases: 8. The CDR3 has 15 amino acids. From germline, CDR1 is SGHAT and CDR2 FQNNGV. The DNA for the CDR3 is TGTGCCAGCAGCTCCGGACAGGGCGGCCTCACTGAAGCTTTCTTT. Protein: CASSSGQGGLTEAFF.

The chain is built from TRBV15 and TRBJ1-4; D not resolved. Germline V gives CDR1 LNHNV, CDR2 YYDKDF (reference sequence). V was trimmed by 0 bases and J by 4 bases, leaving 9 bases between them. This CDR3 is built from 15 residues. The CDR3: CATSRDKGSNEKLFF. DNA of the CDR3: TGTGCCACCAGCAGAGATAAAGGGAGTAATGAAAAACTGTTTTTT.

This chain joins TRBV27 and TRBJ1-2, with D possibly being TRBD1 (5 bases). This CDR3 is 14 amino acids long. Germline V CDR1 and CDR2: MNHEY, SMNVEV (reference sequence). With 4 bases removed from V and 0 bases from J, the gap between germline ends came to 9 bases. The CDR3 protein is CASSSGHTNYGYTF. CDR3 sequence (DNA): TGTGCCAGCAGTTCCGGACACACTAACTATGGCTACACCTTC.

This clone was observed once. The chain joins TRBV6-5 to TRBJ1-2; maybe TRBD1 (6 bases). Germline CDR1 MNHEY, CDR2 SVGAGI. This CDR3 contains 14 residues. Trimming left V 7 bases short and J 4 bases short, with 16 bases between. The CDR3 coding sequence is TGTGCCAGCACGACAAGGACAGTTTCCTATGGCTACACCTTC. Amino acid sequence: CASTTRTVSYGYTF.

This clone has just a few counts. The V call is TRBV7-2, the J call TRBJ1-5, with D perhaps TRBD1 (6 bases). The CDR3 length is 13 residues. Germline V gene sequence: CDR1 SGHTA, CDR2 FQGNSA. Deletions cut 2 bases from V and 4 bases from J, with 6 bases between. The CDR3 is CASSLRGNQPQHF. As DNA, the CDR3 is TGTGCCAGCAGCTTAAGGGGGAATCAGCCCCAGCATTTT.

The CDR3 bases are TGTGCCAGCAGCCAAGACAGGGTGAACACTGAAGCTTTCTTT. Translation gives CASSQDRVNTEAFF. The rearrangement links TRBV3-1 (or the pseudogene TRBV3-2) to TRBJ1-1, with TRBD1 as a possible D gene (5 bases). V lost 0 bases and J lost 0, with 5 bases in between. The CDR3 contains 14 residues. In germline, CDR1 is LGHDT, CDR2 YNNKEL (reference sequence).

This clone has only a few counts. This CDR3 reads CASSQDSPGKINYGYTF. The CDR3 coding sequence is TGCGCCAGCAGCCAAGATTCCCCAGGGAAGATAAACTATGGCTACACCTTC. This chain joins TRBV4-3 and TRBJ1-2, with a weak D call TRBD1 (5 bases). Trimming left V 0 bases short and J 2 bases short, with 16 bases between. The germline CDR1 and CDR2 sequences are LGHNA and YSLEER. The CDR3 extends over 17 amino acids.

The count of this clone is one. The rearrangement joins TRBV9 to TRBJ2-5; 9 nucleotides align to TRBD1. Per germline, CDR1 SGDLS and CDR2 YYNGEE. V lost 3 bases, J lost 5 bases, and 11 bases stayed unmatched. The CDR3 has 16 amino acids. CDR3 amino acids: CASSAPGQGARETQYF. Written as DNA, the CDR3 is TGTGCCAGCAGCGCCCCGGGACAGGGTGCTCGGGAGACCCAGTACTTC.

The V and J genes are TRBV19 and TRBJ1-5; 7 bases are shared with TRBD1. In germline, CDR1 is LNHDA, CDR2 SQIVND (reference sequence). The trim removed 0 bases at V and 4 bases at J, leaving 3 bases unmatched. The CDR3 is 15 residues long. CDR3 sequence reads: CASSIEDRANQPQHF. The CDR3 bases are TGTGCCAGTAGTATAGAAGACAGGGCTAATCAGCCCCAGCATTTT.

V and J are TRBV4-3 and TRBJ1-6, with D possibly matching TRBD1 (5 bases). Per the germline V gene, CDR1 is LGHNA and CDR2 is YSLEER. The CDR3 has 16 amino acids. Trimming removed 0 bases at V and 7 bases at J, with 13 bases between. In DNA form, the CDR3 reads TGCGCCAGCAGCCAAGAGGGGCAGGGCGGCAATTCACCCCTCCACTTT. It translates to CASSQEGQGGNSPLHF.

The V gene is TRBV28, the J gene TRBJ1-4; D unclear. This CDR3 region has 16 residues. The germline V gene encodes CDR1 MDHEN and CDR2 SYDVKM. With 2 bases removed from V and 4 bases from J, the gap between germline ends came to 14 bases. DNA for the CDR3: TGTGCCAGCAGTTTAGTTATAAGAGCTTATAATGAAAAACTGTTTTTT. It specifies CASSLVIRAYNEKLFF.

The gene calls are TRBV3-1 (or the pseudogene TRBV3-2) and TRBJ2-2, with TRBD2 matching over 10 bases. This CDR3 spans 20 amino acids. V trimming: 0 bases; J trimming: 5 bases; junction bases outside the gene matches: 15. The germline CDR1 and CDR2 sequences are LGHDT and YNNKEL (reference sequence). CDR3: CASSQDGWPSGGHGTGELFF. The CDR3, as DNA: TGTGCCAGCAGCCAAGACGGTTGGCCTAGCGGGGGCCATGGGACCGGGGAGCTGTTTTTT.

This rearrangement joins TRBV19 to TRBJ1-5; TRBD1 matches at 7 bases. The V gene end was trimmed by 5 bases and the J gene end by 7 bases; junction bases not matched to a gene: 8. In germline, CDR1 is LNHDA, CDR2 SQIVND (reference sequence). The CDR3 length is 14 residues. CDR3 in DNA: TGTGCCAGTAGTGCAACAGGGGTCCAACAGCCCCAGCATTTT. This gives the protein CASSATGVQQPQHF.

V gene TRBV4-1 combines with J gene TRBJ1-6; D might be TRBD1 (6 bases). The CDR3 consists of 15 residues. Germline V gives CDR1 MGHRA, CDR2 YSYEKL. V shed 0 bases and J shed 11 bases, with 14 bases lying between them. The CDR3 DNA reads as TGCGCCAGCAGCCAAGAACAGGGTGTGGTGGCACCCCTCCACTTT. Translation: CASSQEQGVVAPLHF.

V is TRBV3-1 (or the pseudogene TRBV3-2) and J is TRBJ1-5, with no clear D. Trimming left V 4 bases short and J 0 bases short, with 7 bases between. The V gene's germline CDR1 is LGHDT and CDR2 YNNKEL (reference sequence). The CDR3 covers 14 residues. This chain's CDR3 is CASSRRVSNQPQHF. The CDR3 DNA sequence: TGTGCCAGCAGCCGGCGGGTTAGCAATCAGCCCCAGCATTTT.

Note on this clone: Because the CDR3's place on the DNA is in doubt, the DNA is left out and the CDR3 is given as listed by TCRdb. CDR3 sequence reads: CASSTSVPEAFF. The chain combines TRBV28 with TRBJ1-1. Including both end residues, the CDR3 is 12 amino acids long. Germline V gene data show CDR1 as MDHEN and CDR2 as SYDVKM.

The DNA of the CDR3 is TGTGCCAGCAGCCGAGGGAATGAGCAGTTCTTC. Its protein is CASSRGNEQFF. The chain is built from TRBV4-2 and TRBJ2-1; possibly TRBD2 for D (5 bases). Germline CDR1 is LGHNA and CDR2 is YNFKEQ. CDR3 length: 11 amino acids. V lost 4 bases, J lost 7 bases, and 5 bases lay in between.

J is TRBJ2-1 and V is TRBV2; possibly TRBD1 for D (5 bases). V was trimmed by 6 bases and J by 4 bases, leaving 10 bases between them. Germline CDR1 is SNHLY and CDR2 is FYNNEI. The CDR3 has 13 amino acids. CDR3 protein: CASRSTEYNEQFF. As DNA, the CDR3 is TGTGCCAGCAGATCGACAGAATACAATGAGCAGTTCTTC.

The chain uses TRBV5-5 and TRBJ1-3; D is unresolved. The CDR3 sequence is 15 residues long. The germline V and J ends were trimmed by 5 bases and 0 bases, with 12 bases remaining between them. CDR1 and CDR2 from the germline V gene are SGHKS and YYEKEE (reference sequence). For the CDR3, the DNA is TGTGCCAGCAGGCTAGAGCAAATCTCTGGAAACACCATATATTTT. Its translation: CASRLEQISGNTIYF.

A remark on this clone: Distinct nucleotide sequences in the sample also encode this CDR3. The chain carries TRBV18 and TRBJ1-2; D gene ambiguous. CDR3 length: 13 residues. Germline V lookup: CDR1 KGHSH, CDR2 LQKENI. Between the trimmed V and J ends, which lost 2 bases and 5 bases, there was a span of 9 bases. Here the CDR3 DNA reads TGTGCCAGCTCACCAGGGCGGGGATATGGCTACACCTTC. Encoded protein: CASSPGRGYGYTF.